These 21 T cell receptor beta chains came from one sample sequenced in a study of shared clonotypes between healthy human individuals. Only in-frame clones appear in the TCRdb table, and some are missing; sequencing was by immunoSEQ multiplex PCR. The data contain roughly 500,000 clones, 81% of them seen just once; the ten biggest clones take up about an eighth. The sequencing input was PBMCs. The receptors here all came from a woman aged 35 to 49 in good health. Some clones in this sample may be carry-over from other donors' samples.

The chain couples TRBV11-2 to TRBJ1-1; TRBD1 matches at 7 bases. Germline V gene sequence: CDR1 SGHAT, CDR2 FQNNGV. V gave up 0 bases and J gave up 5 bases; unmatched junction bases: 3. The CDR3 contains 14 residues. The CDR3 coding sequence is TGTGCCAGCAGCTTAGAGAGACAGGGAACTGAAGCTTTCTTT. Amino acids: CASSLERQGTEAFF.

The chain is built from TRBV7-3 and TRBJ1-1; a possible D gene is TRBD1 (5 bases). The CDR3 is 14 residues long. V lost 4 bases and J 1 base, leaving 10 bases between the germline ends. Germline V CDR1 and CDR2: SGHTA, FQGTGA. The CDR3 spells CASSYDSQNTEAFF. The CDR3 nucleotides read TGTGCCAGCAGCTACGACAGTCAGAACACTGAAGCTTTCTTT.

As regards this clone: A single base is all that separates this from a far larger clone, so a read error is likely. V gene TRBV4-3 combines with J gene TRBJ2-5; TRBD1 might be the D (6 bases). This CDR3 contains 16 residues. Germline CDR1 and CDR2: LGHNA and YSLEER. V lost 2 bases and J 6 bases, leaving 19 bases between the germline ends. For the CDR3, the DNA is TGCGCCAGCAGCCAATCCGGGGCAGGGGATCGAAAGACCCAGTACTTC. Amino acid sequence: CASSQSGAGDRKTQYF.

The chain's CDR3 is CASSLSGNTEAFF. CDR3 nucleotides: TGTGCCAGCAGCCTATCAGGGAACACTGAAGCTTTCTTT. The gene calls are TRBV2 and TRBJ1-1; no clear D. Germline assignment: CDR1 SNHLY and CDR2 FYNNEI. The CDR3 sequence is 13 residues long. The germline V and J ends were trimmed by 6 bases and 1 base, with 9 bases remaining between them. The full variable domain, with the rest looked up from reference TRBV2 and TRBJ1-1, is EPEVTQTPSHQVTQMGQEVILRCVPISNHLYFYWYRQILGQKVEFLVSFYNNEISEKSEIFDDQFSVERPDGSNFTLKIRSTKLEDSAMYFCASSLSGNTEAFFGQGTRLTVV.

This clone was detected many times. At the DNA level, this CDR3 is encoded by other sequences in the same sample as well. The chain employs TRBV7-2 and TRBJ2-3; perhaps TRBD2 as D (7 bases). The CDR3 contains 15 residues. Germline values: CDR1 SGHTA, CDR2 FQGNSA. Deletions cut 5 bases from V and 6 bases from J, with 18 bases between. DNA for the CDR3: TGTGCCAGCAGCCCCCACCAAGGGGGGGTGGATACGCAGTATTTT. Amino acids: CASSPHQGGVDTQYF. Variable domain in full (rest from reference TRBV7-2 and TRBJ2-3): GAGVSQSPSNKVTEKGKDVELRCDPISGHTALYWYRQSLGQGLEFLIYFQGNSAPDKSGLPSDRFSAERTGGSVSTLTIQRTQQEDSAVYLCASSPHQGGVDTQYFGPGTRLTVL.

Comments on this clone: Since a far larger clone is one base different, this is likely a read error. The CDR3 spells CASSPRRSTDTQYF. In DNA, the CDR3 is TGTGCCAGCAGCCCACGGAGAAGCACAGATACGCAGTATTTT. V and J are TRBV11-2 and TRBJ2-3; D is unclear. The germline V gene encodes CDR1 SGHAT and CDR2 FQNNGV. With 5 bases removed from V and 0 bases from J, the gap between germline ends came to 9 bases. This CDR3 is built from 14 residues.

V is TRBV7-8 and J is TRBJ2-2; possible D gene TRBD1, 5 bases. CDR1 and CDR2 from the germline V gene are SGHVS and FQNEAQ. The CDR3 loop spans 15 amino acids. V was pared by 7 bases and J by 6 bases, with 18 bases between. CDR3 sequence reads: CASKQVVARPGELFF. The CDR3 DNA is TGTGCCAGCAAACAGGTGGTGGCTAGGCCCGGGGAGCTGTTTTTT.

The genes are TRBV7-2 and TRBJ1-3; possibly TRBD1 for D (5 bases). Germline CDR1 SGHTA, CDR2 FQGNSA. Trimming took off 5 bases at V and 0 bases at J, with 17 bases between the two ends. The CDR3 length is 17 residues. The chain's CDR3 is CASSGIRWGLSGNTIYF. In nucleotides, the CDR3 is TGTGCCAGCAGCGGAATTAGATGGGGACTCTCTGGAAACACCATATATTTT.

The chain combines TRBV28 with TRBJ2-2, with 8 bases matching TRBD2. The CDR3 spans 14 residues. Losses at the gene ends were 2 bases for V and 7 bases for J; bases not matched to a gene: 3. Germline values: CDR1 MDHEN, CDR2 SYDVKM. CDR3 DNA sequence: TGTGCCAGCAGTTTAGCGGGGGGCAGCGGGGAGCTGTTTTTT. Translating it yields CASSLAGGSGELFF. The full variable domain, its missing parts supplied by reference TRBV28 and TRBJ2-2, is DVKVTQSSRYLVKRTGEKVFLECVQDMDHENMFWYRQDPGLGLRLIYFSYDVKMKEKGDIPEGYSVSREKKERFSLILESASTNQTSMYLCASSLAGGSGELFFGEGSRLTVL.

About this clone: A far larger clone is only one base removed, so a read error is likely. The chain uses TRBV7-7 and TRBJ1-1; 11 bases are a match to TRBD1. The CDR3 sequence is 15 residues long. Per germline, CDR1 SSHAT and CDR2 FNYEAQ (reference sequence). For the CDR3, the DNA is TGTTCCAGCAGCCGAATCGGACAGGGGGCCTCTGAAGCTTTCTTT. Its protein is CSSSRIGQGASEAFF.

Concerning this clone: A single base is all that separates this from a far larger clone, so a read error is likely. The sample contains more than one DNA sequence encoding this CDR3. This chain joins TRBV7-9 and TRBJ1-1, with D possibly TRBD1 on 5 matching bases. The CDR3 loop spans 12 amino acids. Germline lookup yields CDR1 SEHNR and CDR2 FQNEAQ (reference sequence). Trimming pared 3 bases from V and 14 bases from J, leaving 16 bases between. CDR3 nucleotides: TGTGCCAGCAGCTTGGGCCGGGGAGGGGCCTTCTTT. Translation gives CASSLGRGGAFF.

This chain links TRBV7-2 with TRBJ2-5; D not certain. Germline V gene sequence: CDR1 SGHTA, CDR2 FQGNSA. The CDR3 totals 12 residues. V was shortened by 2 bases and J by 3 bases, with 4 bases between the two germline ends. In DNA form, the CDR3 reads TGTGCCAGCAGCTTAAACGAAGAGACCCAGTACTTC. Amino acids: CASSLNEETQYF.

On this clone: A read error likely explains this, since a far larger clone differs by one base. The chain is built from TRBV20-1 and TRBJ2-7; no reliable D call. The CDR3 contains 11 residues. Germline-derived CDR1 and CDR2 are DFQATT and SNEGSKA (reference sequence). The CDR3 region has the DNA TGCAATGCAAGACGGACCTACGAGCAGTACTTC. As protein: CNARRTYEQYF.

The rearrangement uses TRBV9 and TRBJ2-5; D is possibly TRBD1 (5 bases). Trimming cost V 0 bases and J 1 base, with 16 bases left between them. The CDR3 runs 17 residues. Germline values: CDR1 SGDLS, CDR2 YYNGEE. This CDR3 is CASSVGASRQTQETQYF. CDR3 nucleotides: TGTGCCAGCAGCGTAGGGGCATCGCGACAGACCCAAGAGACCCAGTACTTC.

V usage is TRBV5-5 and J usage is TRBJ1-2; D might be TRBD1 (6 bases). Trimming took off 1 base at V and 2 bases at J, with 15 bases between the two ends. The CDR3 length is 16 residues. From germline, CDR1 is SGHKS and CDR2 YYEKEE (reference sequence). The CDR3 DNA reads TGTGCCAGCAGCTTGACGCTACCCGGACAGAACTATGGCTACACCTTC. It codes for CASSLTLPGQNYGYTF.

This rearrangement joins TRBV6-1 to TRBJ2-7; either TRBD1 or TRBD2 may fit D (6 bases each). Germline CDR1 reads MNHNS; CDR2 reads SASEGT. V dropped 6 bases and J dropped 5 bases, with 14 bases sitting between them. The CDR3 contains 13 residues. The DNA of the CDR3 is TGTGCCAGCAGAGAGGGGGGTTTGGACGAGCAGTACTTC. Its protein is CASREGGLDEQYF.

Notes on this clone: A read error is likely here: a far larger clone is one base away. The chain links TRBV11-2 to TRBJ1-4; weak D call: TRBD1 (6 bases). Trimming took off 3 bases at V and 4 bases at J, with 9 bases between the two ends. Germline V gene sequence: CDR1 SGHAT, CDR2 FQNNGV. The CDR3 totals 14 residues. The CDR3 here is CASSFYRVNEKLFF. Written as DNA, the CDR3 is TGTGCCAGCAGCTTCTACAGGGTTAATGAAAAACTGTTTTTT.

CDR3 DNA: TGTGCCAGCAGCTCCTCAGCGACAGGTGTTGGTTACGAGCAGTACTTC. This gives the protein CASSSSATGVGYEQYF. The V and J genes are TRBV5-4 and TRBJ2-7, with D perhaps TRBD1 (6 bases). The length of the CDR3 is 16 residues. Deletions cut 3 bases from V and 4 bases from J, with 20 bases between. Germline CDR1 is SGHNT and CDR2 is YYREEE (reference sequence).

This clone was recorded many times. The J gene is TRBJ1-6, the V gene TRBV2, with TRBD1 matching 7 bases. The germline V gene encodes CDR1 SNHLY and CDR2 FYNNEI. The CDR3 is made up of 15 amino acids. With V trimmed by 4 bases and J by 9 bases, 9 bases remained unmatched. This chain's CDR3 is CASSGAQGVISPLHF. DNA for the CDR3: TGTGCCAGCAGTGGTGCCCAGGGGGTCATTTCACCCCTCCACTTT.

The rearrangement joins TRBV14 to TRBJ2-7; TRBD1 matches 10 bases. Germline V gene data show CDR1 as SGHDN and CDR2 as FVKESK. CDR3 length: 14 amino acids. Trimming cost V 5 bases and J 6 bases; bases outside gene matches: 7. In DNA form, the CDR3 reads TGTGCCAGCAGCTACCCCGGGACAGGGGTCGAGCAGTACTTC. As protein: CASSYPGTGVEQYF.

The V call is TRBV30, the J call TRBJ1-1; 7 bases are shared with TRBD1. This CDR3 spans 18 amino acids. Germline-derived CDR1 and CDR2 are GTSNPN and SVGIG (reference sequence). The V segment lost 3 bases and the J segment 1 base; nucleotides outside the gene matches: 17. The CDR3 loop reads CAWRLVGQLNRGNTEAFF. The DNA for the CDR3 is TGTGCCTGGAGGCTGGTGGGACAGCTGAATCGGGGGAACACTGAAGCTTTCTTT.